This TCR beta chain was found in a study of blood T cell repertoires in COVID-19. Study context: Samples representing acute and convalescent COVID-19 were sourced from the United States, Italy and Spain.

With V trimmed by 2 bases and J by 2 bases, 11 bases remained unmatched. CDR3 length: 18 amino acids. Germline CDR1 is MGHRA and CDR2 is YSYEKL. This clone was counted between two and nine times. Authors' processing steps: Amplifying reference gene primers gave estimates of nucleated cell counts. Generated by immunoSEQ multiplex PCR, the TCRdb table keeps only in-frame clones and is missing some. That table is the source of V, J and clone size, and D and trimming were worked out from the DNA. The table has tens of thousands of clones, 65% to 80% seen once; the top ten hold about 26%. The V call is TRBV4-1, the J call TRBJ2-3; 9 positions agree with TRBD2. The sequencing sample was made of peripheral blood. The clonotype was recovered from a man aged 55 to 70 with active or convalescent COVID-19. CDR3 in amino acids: CASSQPRAAGGSTDTQYF. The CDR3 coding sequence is TGCGCCAGCAGCCAACCTCGAGCAGCGGGGGGCTCCACAGATACGCAGTATTTT.